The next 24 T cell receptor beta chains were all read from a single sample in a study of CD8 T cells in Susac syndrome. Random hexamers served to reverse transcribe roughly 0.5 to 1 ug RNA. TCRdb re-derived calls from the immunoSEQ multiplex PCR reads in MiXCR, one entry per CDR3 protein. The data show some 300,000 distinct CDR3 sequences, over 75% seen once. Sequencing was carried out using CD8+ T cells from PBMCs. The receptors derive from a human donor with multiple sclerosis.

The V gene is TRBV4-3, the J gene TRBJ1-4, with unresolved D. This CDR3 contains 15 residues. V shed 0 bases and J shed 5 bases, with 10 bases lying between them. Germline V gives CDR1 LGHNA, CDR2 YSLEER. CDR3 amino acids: CASSQDFLENEKLFF. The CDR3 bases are TGCGCCAGCAGCCAAGATTTTCTGGAAAATGAAAAACTGTTTTTT.

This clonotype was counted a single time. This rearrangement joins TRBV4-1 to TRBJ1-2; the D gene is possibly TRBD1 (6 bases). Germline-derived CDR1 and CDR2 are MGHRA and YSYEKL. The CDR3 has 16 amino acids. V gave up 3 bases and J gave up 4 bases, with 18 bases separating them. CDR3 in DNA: TGCGCCAGCAGCCAGGGATGGGACACTTCCTTCTATGGCTACACCTTC. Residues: CASSQGWDTSFYGYTF.

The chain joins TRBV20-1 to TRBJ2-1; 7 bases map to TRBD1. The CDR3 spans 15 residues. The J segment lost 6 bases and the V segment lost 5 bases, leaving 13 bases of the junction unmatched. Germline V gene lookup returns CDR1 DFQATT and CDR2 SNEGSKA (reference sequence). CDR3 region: CSAEPTGLSPNEQFF. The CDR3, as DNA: TGCAGTGCTGAACCGACAGGGTTATCCCCCAATGAGCAGTTCTTC.

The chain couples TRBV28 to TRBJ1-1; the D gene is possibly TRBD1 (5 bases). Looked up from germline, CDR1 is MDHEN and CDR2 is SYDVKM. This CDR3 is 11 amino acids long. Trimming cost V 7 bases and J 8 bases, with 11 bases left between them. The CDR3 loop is CASNDRKEAFF. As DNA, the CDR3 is TGTGCCAGCAATGACAGAAAAGAAGCTTTCTTT.

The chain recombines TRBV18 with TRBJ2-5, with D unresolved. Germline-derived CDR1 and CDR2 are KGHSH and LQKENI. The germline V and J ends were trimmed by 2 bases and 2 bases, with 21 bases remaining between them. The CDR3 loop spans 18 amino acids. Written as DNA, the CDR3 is TGTGCCAGCTCACCAGGGGTGCCGTCGATCTCAACTCAAGAGACCCAGTACTTC. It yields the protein CASSPGVPSISTQETQYF. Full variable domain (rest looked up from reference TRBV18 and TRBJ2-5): NAGVMQNPRHLVRRRGQEARLRCSPMKGHSHVYWYRQLPEEGLKFMVYLQKENIIDESGMPKERFSAEFPKEGPSILRIQQVVRGDSAAYFCASSPGVPSISTQETQYFGPGTRLLVL.

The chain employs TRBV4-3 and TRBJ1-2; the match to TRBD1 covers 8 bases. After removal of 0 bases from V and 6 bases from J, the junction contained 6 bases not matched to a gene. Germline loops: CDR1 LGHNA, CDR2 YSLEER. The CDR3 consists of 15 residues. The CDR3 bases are TGCGCCAGCAGCCAAGATCAGGGGGCACGACATGGCTACACCTTC. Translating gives CASSQDQGARHGYTF.

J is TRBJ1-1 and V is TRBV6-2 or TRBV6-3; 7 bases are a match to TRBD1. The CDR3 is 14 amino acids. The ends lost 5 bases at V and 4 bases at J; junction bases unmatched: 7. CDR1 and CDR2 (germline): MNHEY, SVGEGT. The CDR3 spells CASSLQGKSTEAFF. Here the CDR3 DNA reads TGTGCCAGCAGTCTACAGGGGAAAAGCACTGAAGCTTTCTTT.

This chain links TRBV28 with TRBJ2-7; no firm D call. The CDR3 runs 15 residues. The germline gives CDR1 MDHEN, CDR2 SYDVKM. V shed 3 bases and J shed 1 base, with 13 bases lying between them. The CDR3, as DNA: TGTGCCAGCAGTTTCTTGAGTCCCGCTTCCTACGAGCAGTACTTC. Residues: CASSFLSPASYEQYF.

The CDR3 loop reads CASSEREAFSYEQYF. The CDR3 DNA reads TGTGCCAGCAGTGAACGGGAGGCCTTTTCCTACGAGCAGTACTTC. The chain employs TRBV25-1 and TRBJ2-7; TRBD2 agrees at 7 bases. CDR1 MGHDK and CDR2 SYGVNS come from the germline V gene. V dropped 2 bases and J dropped 1; count of bases not matched to a gene: 5. This CDR3 contains 15 residues.

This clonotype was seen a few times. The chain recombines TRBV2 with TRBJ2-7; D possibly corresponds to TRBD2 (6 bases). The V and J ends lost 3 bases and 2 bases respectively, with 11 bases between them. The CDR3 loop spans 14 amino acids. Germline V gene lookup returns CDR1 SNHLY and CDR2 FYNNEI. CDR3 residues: CASSEGGGTYEQYF. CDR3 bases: TGTGCCAGCAGTGAGGGAGGAGGGACCTACGAGCAGTACTTC.

The CDR3 DNA is TGTGCCAGCAGCTACTACCGTGGGGGGACCTATGGCTACACCTTC. Amino acid sequence: CASSYYRGGTYGYTF. This chain links TRBV14 with TRBJ1-2; weak D call: TRBD1 (5 bases). The CDR3 is 15 amino acids. In germline, CDR1 is SGHDN, CDR2 FVKESK. V was cut by 5 bases and J by 4 bases, with 17 bases left in between.

The CDR3 nucleotides read TGTGCCAGCAGTACAGACAGGGGCAATCAGCCCCAGCATTTT. It encodes CASSTDRGNQPQHF. This sequence joins TRBV6-2 or TRBV6-3 and TRBJ1-5; 7 positions match TRBD1. The J segment lost 2 bases and the V segment lost 5 bases, leaving 3 bases of the junction unmatched. The CDR3 has 14 residues. Germline lookup yields CDR1 MNHEY and CDR2 SVGEGT.

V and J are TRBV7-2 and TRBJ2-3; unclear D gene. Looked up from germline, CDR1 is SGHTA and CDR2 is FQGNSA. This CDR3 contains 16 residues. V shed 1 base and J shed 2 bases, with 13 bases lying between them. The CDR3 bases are TGTGCCAGCAGCTTAGGGCTGATCCCGGCCACAGATACGCAGTATTTT. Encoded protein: CASSLGLIPATDTQYF.

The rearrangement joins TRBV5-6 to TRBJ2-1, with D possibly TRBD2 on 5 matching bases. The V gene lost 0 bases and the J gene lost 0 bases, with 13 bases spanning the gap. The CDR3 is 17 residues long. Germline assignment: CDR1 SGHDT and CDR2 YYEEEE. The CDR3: CASSLASGPLSYNEQFF. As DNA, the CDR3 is TGTGCCAGCAGCTTGGCCAGCGGTCCCCTCTCCTACAATGAGCAGTTCTTC.

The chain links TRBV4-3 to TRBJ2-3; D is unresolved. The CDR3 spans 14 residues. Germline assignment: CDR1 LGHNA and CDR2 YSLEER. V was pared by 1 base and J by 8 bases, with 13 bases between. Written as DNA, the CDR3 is TGCGCCAGCAGCCAAGGCCCCGCCGGCGGTACGCAGTATTTT. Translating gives CASSQGPAGGTQYF.

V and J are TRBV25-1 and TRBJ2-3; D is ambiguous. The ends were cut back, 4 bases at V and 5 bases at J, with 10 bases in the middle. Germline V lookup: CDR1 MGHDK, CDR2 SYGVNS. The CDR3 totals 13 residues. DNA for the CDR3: TGTGCCAGCAGTGCTGGGGTCATAGATACGCAGTATTTT. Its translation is CASSAGVIDTQYF.

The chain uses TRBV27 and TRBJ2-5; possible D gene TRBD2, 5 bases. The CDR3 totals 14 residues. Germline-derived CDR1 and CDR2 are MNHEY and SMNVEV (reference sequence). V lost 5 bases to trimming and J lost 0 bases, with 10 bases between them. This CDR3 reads CASSPGVNQETQYF. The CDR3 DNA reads TGTGCCAGCAGTCCCGGGGTTAACCAAGAGACCCAGTACTTC.

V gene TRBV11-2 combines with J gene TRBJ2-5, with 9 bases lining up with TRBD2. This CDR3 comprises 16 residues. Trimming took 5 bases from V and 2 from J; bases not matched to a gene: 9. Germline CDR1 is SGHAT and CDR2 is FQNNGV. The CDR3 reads CASSLPAGGRQETQYF. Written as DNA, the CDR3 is TGTGCCAGCAGCCTACCCGCGGGGGGGCGGCAAGAGACCCAGTACTTC.

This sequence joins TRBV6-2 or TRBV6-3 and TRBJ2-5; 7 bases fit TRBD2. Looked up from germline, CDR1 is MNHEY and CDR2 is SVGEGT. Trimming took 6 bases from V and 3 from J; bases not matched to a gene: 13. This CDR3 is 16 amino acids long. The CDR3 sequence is CASRPPVGLAEETQYF. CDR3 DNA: TGTGCCAGCAGACCGCCGGTGGGGCTAGCGGAAGAGACCCAGTACTTC.

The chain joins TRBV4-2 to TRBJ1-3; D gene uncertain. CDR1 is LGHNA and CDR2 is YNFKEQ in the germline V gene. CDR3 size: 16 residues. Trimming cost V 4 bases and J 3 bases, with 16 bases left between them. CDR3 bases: TGTGCCAGCAGCCCCCTGGCCGGTGAGGGTGGAAACACCATATATTTT. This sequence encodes CASSPLAGEGGNTIYF.

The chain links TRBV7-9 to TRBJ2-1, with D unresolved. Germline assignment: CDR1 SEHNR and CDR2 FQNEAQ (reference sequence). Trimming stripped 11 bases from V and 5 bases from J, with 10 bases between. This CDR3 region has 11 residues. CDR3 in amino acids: CALPLHNEQFF. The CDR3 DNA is TGTGCCCTCCCGCTCCACAATGAGCAGTTCTTC.

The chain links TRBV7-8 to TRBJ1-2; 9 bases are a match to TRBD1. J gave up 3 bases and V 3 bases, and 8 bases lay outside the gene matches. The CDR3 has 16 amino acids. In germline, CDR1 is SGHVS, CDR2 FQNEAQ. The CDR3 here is CASSLYRGQGDYGYTF. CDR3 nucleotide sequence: TGTGCCAGCAGCTTGTACAGGGGACAGGGCGACTATGGCTACACCTTC.

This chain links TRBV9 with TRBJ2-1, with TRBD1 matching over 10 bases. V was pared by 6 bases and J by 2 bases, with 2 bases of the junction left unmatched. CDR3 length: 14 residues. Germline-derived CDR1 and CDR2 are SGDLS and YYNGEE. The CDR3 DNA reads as TGTGCCAGCACCGGGACAGGGGCCTACAATGAGCAGTTCTTC. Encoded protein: CASTGTGAYNEQFF.

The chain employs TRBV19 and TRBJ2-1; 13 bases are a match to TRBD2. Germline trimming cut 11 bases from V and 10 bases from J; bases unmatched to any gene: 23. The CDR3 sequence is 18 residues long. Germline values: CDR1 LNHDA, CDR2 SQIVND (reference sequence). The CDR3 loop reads CAHGPTRLAGGPRGEQFF. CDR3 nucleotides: TGTGCCCATGGCCCCACCCGACTAGCGGGAGGCCCGAGGGGAGAGCAGTTCTTC.